Following are 8 T cell receptor beta chains from one sample sequenced in a study of blood T cell repertoires in COVID-19 (TCRdb year 2020). Library creation used the immunoSEQ multiplex PCR assay. TCRdb mirrors the immuneACCESS table, restricted to in-frame sequences. Some clones are absent from its copies; in checked studies, under half trace to an unresolved V gene, and the reason for the others is unknown. The sample contains a few hundred thousand clones, roughly four fifths of them found a single time. 3.4% of the sample lies in the top ten. Sequenced material: peripheral blood. The receptors derive from a woman aged 18-35 years with acute or convalescent COVID-19.

The chain employs TRBV28 and TRBJ1-1; 10 bases line up with TRBD1. Germline CDR1 is MDHEN and CDR2 is SYDVKM. This CDR3 spans 13 amino acids. V shed 6 bases, J shed 4 bases, and the junction held 2 bases outside the gene matches. CDR3 sequence: CASRGQGTTEAFF. As DNA, the CDR3 is TGTGCCAGCAGGGGACAGGGGACCACTGAAGCTTTCTTT.

This chain uses TRBV5-1 with TRBJ2-3; D not certain. Germline CDR1 and CDR2: SGHRS and YFSETQ. The CDR3 length is 12 residues. V lost 0 bases to trimming and J lost 6 bases, with 5 bases between them. CDR3 DNA sequence: TGCGCCAGCAGCTTGGAGAGCGATACGCAGTATTTT. The encoded protein is CASSLESDTQYF.

The chain recombines TRBV12-3 or TRBV12-4 with TRBJ2-1; 7 nucleotides line up with TRBD2. CDR3 length equals 11 residues. Trimming at V came to 3 bases and at J to 15 bases, leaving 5 bases not matched to a gene. The CDR3 sequence: CASSLGRESFF. In nucleotides, the CDR3 is TGTGCCAGCAGTTTGGGGCGGGAGTCGTTCTTC.

The chain has TRBV3-1 (or the pseudogene TRBV3-2) and TRBJ2-2; the D is unclear. Germline-derived CDR1 and CDR2 are LGHDT and YNNKEL (reference sequence). The length of the CDR3 is 15 residues. V lost 4 bases and J 2 bases, leaving 11 bases between the germline ends. CDR3 in amino acids: CASSLKAPNTGELFF. The CDR3 region has the DNA TGTGCCAGCAGCCTCAAAGCACCTAACACCGGGGAGCTGTTTTTT.

The chain uses TRBV27 and TRBJ1-6, with unresolved D. Trimming pared 5 bases from V and 7 bases from J, leaving 3 bases between. From germline, CDR1 is MNHEY and CDR2 SMNVEV (reference sequence). The CDR3 is made up of 11 amino acids. CDR3 protein: CASSPNSPLHF. The CDR3 DNA reads as TGTGCCAGCAGTCCGAATTCACCCCTCCACTTT.

This chain uses TRBV27 with TRBJ1-2; no clear D gene. This CDR3 has 14 residues. V lost 5 bases to trimming and J lost 4 bases, with 14 bases between them. From germline, CDR1 is MNHEY and CDR2 SMNVEV (reference sequence). This CDR3 is CASSPLGFTYGYTF. For the CDR3, the DNA is TGTGCCAGCAGTCCCCTCGGGTTCACCTATGGCTACACCTTC.

V is TRBV6-5 and J is TRBJ1-1, with D hard to call. This CDR3 has 13 amino acids. The V gene lost 0 bases and the J gene lost 6 bases, with 8 bases spanning the gap. CDR1 and CDR2 (germline): MNHEY, SVGAGI. CDR3 residues: CASSYSGRAEAFF. The CDR3 DNA reads TGTGCCAGCAGTTACTCGGGCAGAGCTGAAGCTTTCTTT.

The J gene is TRBJ2-1, the V gene TRBV4-3, with 9 bases matching TRBD2. CDR1 LGHNA and CDR2 YSLEER come from the germline V gene. CDR3 size: 16 residues. V dropped 2 bases and J dropped 7; count of bases not matched to a gene: 9. CDR3 amino acids: CASSQYLAGAYNEQFF. In DNA form, the CDR3 reads TGCGCCAGCAGCCAATATTTAGCGGGAGCATATAATGAGCAGTTCTTC.